The clone carrying this TCR beta chain was seen just once. Its antigen is currently unknown. V lost 0 bases to trimming and J lost 0 bases, with 6 bases between them. Germline loops: CDR1 SGHRS, CDR2 YFSETQ. This CDR3 spans 14 amino acids. This record belongs to a study of T cell responses to AZD1222 COVID-19 vaccine. Study results and limitations: In a largely white British group with more females than males, clonal diversity was possibly underestimated.

Only in-frame clones appear in the TCRdb table, and some are missing; sequencing was by immunoSEQ multiplex PCR. The sample contains some 120,000 clones, about 90% of which appear only once. The chain joins TRBV5-1 to TRBJ1-1; D is unresolved. This receptor was identified in an adult in good health. This specimen consisted of peripheral blood, obtained on day 0 of AZD1222 vaccination. The CDR3: CASSLAALNTEAFF. The CDR3 nucleotides are TGCGCCAGCAGCTTGGCCGCTTTGAACACTGAAGCTTTCTTT. Drawing the rest from reference TRBV5-1 and TRBJ1-1, the complete variable domain is KAGVTQTPRYLIKTRGQQVTLSCSPISGHRSVSWYQQTPGQGLQFLFEYFSETQRNKGNFPGRFSGRQFSNSRSEMNVSTLELGDSALYLCASSLAALNTEAFFGQGTRLTVV.